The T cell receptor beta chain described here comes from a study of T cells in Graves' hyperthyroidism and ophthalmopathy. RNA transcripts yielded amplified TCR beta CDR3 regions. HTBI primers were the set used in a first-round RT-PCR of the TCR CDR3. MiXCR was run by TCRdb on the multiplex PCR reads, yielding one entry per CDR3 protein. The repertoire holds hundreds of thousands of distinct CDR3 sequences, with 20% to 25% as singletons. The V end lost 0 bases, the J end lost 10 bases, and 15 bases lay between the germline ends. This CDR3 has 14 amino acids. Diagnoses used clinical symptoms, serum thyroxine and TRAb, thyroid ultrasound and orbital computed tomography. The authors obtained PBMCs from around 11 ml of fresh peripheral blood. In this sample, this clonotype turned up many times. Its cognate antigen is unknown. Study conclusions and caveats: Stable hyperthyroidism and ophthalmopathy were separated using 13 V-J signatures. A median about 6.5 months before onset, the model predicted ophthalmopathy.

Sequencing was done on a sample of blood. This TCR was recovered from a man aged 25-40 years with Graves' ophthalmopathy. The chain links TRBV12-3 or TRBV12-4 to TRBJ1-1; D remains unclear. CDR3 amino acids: CASSLAVRGFAAFF. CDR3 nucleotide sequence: TGTGCCAGCAGTTTAGCAGTTCGGGGTTTTGCAGCTTTCTTT.